This TCR beta chain was found in a study of blood T cell repertoires in COVID-19. Study-wide background: PBMCs, B-cell-depleted T cells, or T cells were the source of the cDNA or gDNA that made up the material.

CDR1 and CDR2 from the germline V gene are SGHAT and FQNNGV. The junction had 5 bases not matched to a gene; V was cut back by 6 bases and J by 2 bases. This CDR3 contains 14 residues. The data were produced by immunoSEQ multiplex PCR, yet TCRdb's version contains in-frame clones alone and is incomplete. The table has around 230,000 clones, around four fifths seen once; the top ten hold around 26%. The receptor was derived from a middle-aged man with acute or convalescent COVID-19. What was sequenced was peripheral blood. J is TRBJ2-7 and V is TRBV11-2; 9 nucleotides match TRBD2. As DNA, the CDR3 is TGTGCCAGCAGTCCAGGACTAGCGACCTACGAGCAGTACTTC. It is translated as CASSPGLATYEQYF.